These 22 T cell receptor beta chains came from one sample sequenced in a study of post-analysis software for immune sequencing data. Study findings and constraints: Elevated frequency relative to controls characterized several TRBV segments in patients, TRBV5-6, TRBV5-1 and TRBV20-1 among them.

For these receptors, no antigen is known. Presence of unique molecular identifiers characterized the TCR beta cDNA libraries. TCRdb analysed the PCR reads with MiXCR anew, one entry per CDR3 protein. The sample has around 710,000 distinct CDR3 sequences, approximately 44% seen once. Source material: blood. These receptors all stem from a girl under 18 with multiple sclerosis.

J is TRBJ2-2 and V is TRBV7-2; perhaps TRBD2 as D (5 bases). The CDR3 sequence is 16 residues long. V lost 2 bases and J 0 bases, leaving 10 bases between the germline ends. Germline V lookup: CDR1 SGHTA, CDR2 FQGNSA. The CDR3 coding sequence is TGTGCCAGCAGCTTAACTCGGGGTCCGAACACCGGGGAGCTGTTTTTT. Amino acid sequence: CASSLTRGPNTGELFF.

This sequence joins TRBV20-1 and TRBJ2-7, with 9 nucleotides matching TRBD2. The CDR3 has 15 residues. Per germline, CDR1 DFQATT and CDR2 SNEGSKA (reference sequence). V was clipped by 7 bases and J by 0 bases; unmatched bases: 10. The CDR3 nucleotides are TGCAGTGTTAGGGGACTAGCCCCGAACTCCTACGAGCAGTACTTC. It codes for CSVRGLAPNSYEQYF.

The V and J genes are TRBV5-6 and TRBJ1-2, with TRBD1 matching 8 bases. The CDR3 covers 12 residues. Germline CDR1 and CDR2: SGHDT and YYEEEE. The V and J ends lost 2 bases and 7 bases, in that order; junction bases with no gene match: 1. The CDR3 protein is CASSFGQGGYTF. CDR3 sequence (DNA): TGTGCCAGCAGCTTCGGACAGGGTGGCTACACCTTC.

The chain joins TRBV6-5 to TRBJ1-2; 8 bases match TRBD1. The CDR3 runs 14 residues. CDR1 MNHEY and CDR2 SVGAGI come from the germline V gene. The V segment lost 6 bases and the J segment 2 bases; nucleotides outside the gene matches: 5. The CDR3 DNA reads as TGTGCCAGCAGACACAGGGGGAGAAACTATGGCTACACCTTC. It codes for CASRHRGRNYGYTF.

The J gene is TRBJ2-3, the V gene TRBV20-1; no clear D. The ends were cut back, 5 bases at V and 2 bases at J, with 17 bases in the middle. The CDR3 is 15 amino acids. The germline V gene encodes CDR1 DFQATT and CDR2 SNEGSKA (reference sequence). CDR3 nucleotides: TGCAGTGCTGCCCCCCTTCACTCGAACACAGATACGCAGTATTTT. This codes for CSAAPLHSNTDTQYF.

This clonotype was counted ten times or more. The chain combines TRBV15 with TRBJ2-5, with TRBD1 as a possible D gene (5 bases). Trimming took 5 bases from V and 5 from J, leaving 9 bases between them. The CDR3 is made up of 12 amino acids. Germline V CDR1 and CDR2: LNHNV, YYDKDF (reference sequence). CDR3 nucleotide sequence: TGTGCCACCAGCCAGGGTTGGGAGACCCAGTACTTC. As protein: CATSQGWETQYF.

The genes are TRBV29-1 and TRBJ2-7; TRBD1 aligns across 7 bases. The tail of the sequence fits TRBJ2-5 better, so the J call may be wrong. CDR1 and CDR2 from the germline V gene are SQVTM and ANQGSEA. The CDR3 has 12 amino acids. In DNA form, the CDR3 reads TGCAGCGTTGTAGACAGGGAAGAGACCCAGTACTTC. This sequence encodes CSVVDREETQYF.

The rearrangement joins TRBV6-6 to TRBJ1-1; 10 bases map to TRBD1. V dropped 5 bases and J dropped 5; count of bases not matched to a gene: 11. CDR1 is MNHNY, CDR2 SVGAGI, per germline (reference sequence). The CDR3 is 16 amino acids. The CDR3 DNA follows: TGTGCCAGCAGTCCCCGGGACAGGGGAGAGGGTACTGAAGCTTTCTTT. Translated, it gives CASSPRDRGEGTEAFF.

The rearrangement links TRBV2 to TRBJ2-6; 14 nucleotides agree with TRBD2. The germline CDR1 and CDR2 sequences are SNHLY and FYNNEI. The CDR3 extends over 17 amino acids. With 3 bases clipped from V and 3 bases from J, the junction kept 1 base outside the gene matches. The chain's CDR3 is CASSEGLAGVGANVLTF. DNA of the CDR3: TGTGCCAGCAGTGAGGGACTAGCGGGAGTTGGGGCCAACGTCCTGACTTTC. Combining the CDR3 with reference TRBV2 and TRBJ2-6 gives the whole variable domain EPEVTQTPSHQVTQMGQEVILRCVPISNHLYFYWYRQILGQKVEFLVSFYNNEISEKSEIFDDQFSVERPDGSNFTLKIRSTKLEDSAMYFCASSEGLAGVGANVLTFGAGSRLTVL.

This clonotype was seen a single time. This chain uses TRBV7-2 with TRBJ2-4; TRBD2 aligns across 8 bases. The CDR3 covers 21 residues. In germline, CDR1 is SGHTA, CDR2 FQGNSA. The ends lost 0 bases at V and 2 bases at J; junction bases unmatched: 18. The CDR3 loop reads CASSLAYEDRLANPTKNIQYF. The CDR3 DNA reads as TGTGCCAGCAGCTTAGCGTATGAAGATCGACTAGCGAACCCAACCAAAAACATTCAGTACTTC.

This chain joins TRBV29-1 and TRBJ1-1, with D maybe TRBD1 (5 bases). Germline V gene lookup returns CDR1 SQVTM and CDR2 ANQGSEA. The CDR3 has 10 amino acids. Trimming stripped 6 bases from V and 9 bases from J, with 11 bases between. The CDR3 DNA reads TGCAGCGTGGGGGAGGGAAAAGCTTTCTTT. Its translation: CSVGEGKAFF.

V usage is TRBV10-3 and J usage is TRBJ2-3; D assignment may be TRBD1 or TRBD2 (5 bases each). The CDR3 covers 13 residues. The germline V gene has CDR1 ENHRY and CDR2 SYGVKD. Trimming removed 10 bases at V and 0 bases at J, with 11 bases between. Written as DNA, the CDR3 is TGTGCCACCGGGGCGGTTAGCACAGATACGCAGTATTTT. This translates into CATGAVSTDTQYF.

J is TRBJ2-4 and V is TRBV12-3 or TRBV12-4; D might be TRBD2 (5 bases). The end of the DNA is better explained by TRBJ2-7, so the J call may be wrong. CDR3 length: 14 residues. The CDR3 DNA reads TGTGCCAGCACCCGAGGGCCCCCGCAAGTCGAGCAGTACTTC. As protein: CASTRGPPQVEQYF.

The J gene is TRBJ1-5, the V gene TRBV20-1; 8 nucleotides match TRBD1. Trimming took 4 bases from V and 15 from J; bases not matched to a gene: 11. Germline values: CDR1 DFQATT, CDR2 SNEGSKA (reference sequence). CDR3 size: 12 residues. This CDR3 is CSATNSRGQGHF. The CDR3 DNA follows: TGCAGTGCTACGAACAGCAGGGGGCAAGGGCATTTT.

This clonotype was counted at least ten times. The chain combines TRBV10-3 with TRBJ1-2; 7 nucleotides line up with TRBD1. V dropped 6 bases and J dropped 8; count of bases not matched to a gene: 9. The germline V gene encodes CDR1 ENHRY and CDR2 SYGVKD. This CDR3 has 13 residues. The CDR3 spells CAIRRDREGGYTF. For the CDR3, the DNA is TGTGCCATCAGGAGAGACAGGGAGGGGGGCTACACCTTC.

This clonotype occurred a few times. V usage is TRBV18 and J usage is TRBJ2-5; D unclear. This CDR3 comprises 16 residues. Germline-derived CDR1 and CDR2 are KGHSH and LQKENI. Between the trimmed V and J ends, which lost 3 bases and 4 bases, there was a span of 18 bases. CDR3 DNA sequence: TGTGCCAGCTCACCGGGCACAGCCGGAATGTTAGAGACCCAGTACTTC. It specifies CASSPGTAGMLETQYF.

A few counts support this clonotype. The V call is TRBV12-3 or TRBV12-4, the J call TRBJ2-7; D is uncertain. The V end lost 4 bases, the J end lost 2 bases, and 6 bases lay between the germline ends. This CDR3 is built from 12 residues. In DNA form, the CDR3 reads TGTGCCAGCAGTTACCAGACCTACGAGCAGTACTTC. This sequence encodes CASSYQTYEQYF.

The table lists this clonotype with a few counts. The chain combines TRBV12-3 or TRBV12-4 with TRBJ1-2, with unresolved D. With 7 bases removed from V and 5 bases from J, the gap between germline ends came to 17 bases. The CDR3 contains 14 residues. CDR3 amino acids: CASTAVPRAYGYTF. The CDR3 DNA sequence: TGTGCCAGCACCGCGGTCCCCAGAGCTTATGGCTACACCTTC.

V usage is TRBV5-1 and J usage is TRBJ2-5; TRBD2 matches at 7 bases. V was clipped by 0 bases and J by 11 bases; unmatched bases: 7. The CDR3 sequence is 13 residues long. CDR1 is SGHRS and CDR2 is YFSETQ in the germline V gene. The CDR3 loop reads CASSLDAGREQYF. As DNA, the CDR3 is TGCGCCAGCAGCTTGGATGCGGGGCGGGAGCAGTACTTC.

The J gene is TRBJ2-5, the V gene TRBV6-2 or TRBV6-3, with 7 bases that match TRBD2. Germline V gives CDR1 MNHEY, CDR2 SVGEGT. The V segment lost 7 bases and the J segment 5 bases; nucleotides outside the gene matches: 13. This CDR3 comprises 15 residues. The CDR3 DNA is TGTGCCAGCATCCAAGTGGGAGGGCCTCAGGAGACCCAGTACTTC. It codes for CASIQVGGPQETQYF.

The chain combines TRBV28 with TRBJ2-5; 7 bases fit TRBD2. This CDR3 spans 13 amino acids. CDR1 MDHEN and CDR2 SYDVKM come from the germline V gene. Unmatched junction bases numbered 5, after V lost 3 bases and J lost 7 bases. The CDR3 protein is CASSLGGVATQYF. CDR3 DNA: TGTGCCAGCAGTTTGGGAGGGGTCGCGACCCAGTACTTC.

The V and J genes are TRBV11-2 and TRBJ2-1; perhaps TRBD2 as D (5 bases). V lost 5 bases and J 9 bases, leaving 20 bases between the germline ends. This CDR3 comprises 15 residues. In germline, CDR1 is SGHAT, CDR2 FQNNGV. The CDR3 sequence is CASSPGLTTLGEQFF. Here the CDR3 DNA reads TGTGCCAGCAGCCCAGGACTGACGACGTTGGGTGAGCAGTTCTTC.